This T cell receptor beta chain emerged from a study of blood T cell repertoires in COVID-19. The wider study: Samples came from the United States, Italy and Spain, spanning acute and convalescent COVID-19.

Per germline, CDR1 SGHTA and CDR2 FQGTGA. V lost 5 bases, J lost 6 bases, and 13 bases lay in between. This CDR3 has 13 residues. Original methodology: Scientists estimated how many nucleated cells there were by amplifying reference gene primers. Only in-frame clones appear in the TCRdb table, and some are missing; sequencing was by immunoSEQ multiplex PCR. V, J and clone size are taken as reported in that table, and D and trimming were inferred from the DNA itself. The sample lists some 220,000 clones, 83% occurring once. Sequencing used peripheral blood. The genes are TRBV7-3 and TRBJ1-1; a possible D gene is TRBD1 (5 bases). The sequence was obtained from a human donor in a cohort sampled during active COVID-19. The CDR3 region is CASSLARGAEAFF. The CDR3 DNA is TGTGCCAGCAGCCTCGCACGGGGGGCTGAAGCTTTCTTT.